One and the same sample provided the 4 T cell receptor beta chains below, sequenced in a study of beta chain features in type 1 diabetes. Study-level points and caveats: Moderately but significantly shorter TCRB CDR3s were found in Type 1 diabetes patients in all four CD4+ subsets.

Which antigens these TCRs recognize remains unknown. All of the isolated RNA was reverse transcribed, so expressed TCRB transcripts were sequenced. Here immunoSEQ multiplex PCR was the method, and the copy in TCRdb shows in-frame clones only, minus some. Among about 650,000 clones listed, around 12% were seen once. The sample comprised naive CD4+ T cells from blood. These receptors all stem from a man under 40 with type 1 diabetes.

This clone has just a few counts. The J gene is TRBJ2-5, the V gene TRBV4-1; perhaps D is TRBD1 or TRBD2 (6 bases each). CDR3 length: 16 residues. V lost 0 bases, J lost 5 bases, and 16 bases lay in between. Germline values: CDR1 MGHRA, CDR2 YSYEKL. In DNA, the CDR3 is TGCGCCAGCAGCCAAGATACGGGGGCCGCGGGGGAGACCCAGTACTTC. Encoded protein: CASSQDTGAAGETQYF.

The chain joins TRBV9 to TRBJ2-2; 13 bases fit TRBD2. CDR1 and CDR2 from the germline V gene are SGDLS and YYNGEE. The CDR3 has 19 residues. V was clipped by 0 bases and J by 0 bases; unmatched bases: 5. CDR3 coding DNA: TGTGCCAGCAGCGTAGTAGGACTAGCGGGGGTAGCGAACACCGGGGAGCTGTTTTTT. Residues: CASSVVGLAGVANTGELFF.

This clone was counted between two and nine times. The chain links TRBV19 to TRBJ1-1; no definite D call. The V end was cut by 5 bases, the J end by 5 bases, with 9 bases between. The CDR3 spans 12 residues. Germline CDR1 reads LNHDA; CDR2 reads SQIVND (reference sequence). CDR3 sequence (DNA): TGTGCCAGTAGTCCTCCCTTGACTGAAGCTTTCTTT. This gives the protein CASSPPLTEAFF.

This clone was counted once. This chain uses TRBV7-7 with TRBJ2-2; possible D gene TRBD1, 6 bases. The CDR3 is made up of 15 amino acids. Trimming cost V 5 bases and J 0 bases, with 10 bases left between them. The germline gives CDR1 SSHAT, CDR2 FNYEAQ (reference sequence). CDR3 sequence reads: CASSPGQPNTGELFF. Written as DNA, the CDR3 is TGTGCCAGCAGCCCCGGACAGCCGAACACCGGGGAGCTGTTTTTT.